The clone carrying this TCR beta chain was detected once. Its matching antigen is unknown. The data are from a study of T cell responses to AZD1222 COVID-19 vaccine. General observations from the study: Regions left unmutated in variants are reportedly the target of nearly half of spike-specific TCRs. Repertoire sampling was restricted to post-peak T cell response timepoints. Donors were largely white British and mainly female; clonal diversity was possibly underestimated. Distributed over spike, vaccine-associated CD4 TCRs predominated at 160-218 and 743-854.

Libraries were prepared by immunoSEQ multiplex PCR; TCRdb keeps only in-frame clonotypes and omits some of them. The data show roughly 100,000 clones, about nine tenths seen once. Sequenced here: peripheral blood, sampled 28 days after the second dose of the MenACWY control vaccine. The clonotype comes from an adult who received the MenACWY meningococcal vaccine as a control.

This CDR3 is CASSYPRQGLRNTEAFF. CDR3 DNA sequence: TGTGCCAGTAGTTATCCCCGACAGGGGCTGCGGAACACTGAAGCTTTCTTT. This chain joins TRBV19 and TRBJ1-1, with TRBD1 matching 8 bases. Germline-derived CDR1 and CDR2 are LNHDA and SQIVND (reference sequence). The CDR3 extends over 17 amino acids. V lost 5 bases to trimming and J lost 1 base; unmatched junction nucleotides: 12.